The clone carrying this T cell receptor (beta chain) has just one count. What it binds is not known. PCR used 60 Vbeta primers and 13 Jbeta primers. Produced via immunoSEQ multiplex PCR; TCRdb's table is partial and in-frame only. The table lists 70,000 to 85,000 clones, 65% to 75% of them singletons. This specimen belongs to a study of cytomegalovirus exposure and HLA in healthy donors. Study results and limitations: A later look showed TCR association rates differing by HLA locus, highest for DRB1 and lowest for HLA-C. Rarity characterized most TCR sequences, yet some public TCRs appeared in many donors.

The CDR3 contains 15 residues. Per the germline V gene, CDR1 is SGDLS and CDR2 is YYNGEE. The ends lost 2 bases at V and 1 base at J; junction bases unmatched: 3. This TCR was recovered from a man aged 40-49 years in good health and CMV-seropositive. The chain recombines TRBV9 with TRBJ2-3; 8 bases agree with TRBD2. Sequencing was performed on PBMCs. CDR3 bases: TGTGCCAGCAGCGTGGAGCGGGGGCGCACAGATACGCAGTATTTT. This codes for CASSVERGRTDTQYF.